The 8 T cell receptor beta chains below were found in one sample sequenced in a study of blood T cell repertoires in COVID-19. TCRdb's table, derived via immunoSEQ multiplex PCR, lists solely in-frame clones and lacks some. Of fewer than 100,000 clones in the sample, 80% to 95% were seen once. Sequencing was done on a sample of peripheral blood. The receptors were sampled from a woman older than 75 with acute or convalescent COVID-19.

On this clone itself: At one end the junction does not follow the germline gene, possibly because of a read error. V usage is TRBV5-1 and J usage is TRBJ1-5, with D tentatively TRBD1 (6 bases). Germline loops: CDR1 SGHRS, CDR2 YFSETQ. The CDR3 is made up of 16 amino acids. The chain's CDR3 is CASSLFGQTDGQLQHF. CDR3 nucleotides: TGCGCCAGCAGCTTGTTCGGACAGACAGACGGTCAGCTCCAGCATTTT.

The J gene is TRBJ2-2, the V gene TRBV2, with D possibly TRBD1 on 6 matching bases. V shed 4 bases and J shed 6 bases, with 12 bases lying between them. The germline V gene encodes CDR1 SNHLY and CDR2 FYNNEI. The CDR3 is 14 residues long. The DNA of the CDR3 is TGTGCCAGCAGTGTACAGGGTACGCCCGGGGAGCTGTTTTTT. Its translation: CASSVQGTPGELFF.

V is TRBV3-1 (or the pseudogene TRBV3-2) and J is TRBJ2-5, with TRBD1 matching over 7 bases. The CDR3 is 14 amino acids. V trimming: 2 bases; J trimming: 5 bases; junction bases outside the gene matches: 5. Looked up from germline, CDR1 is LGHDT and CDR2 is YNNKEL (reference sequence). The CDR3 DNA reads as TGTGCCAGCAGCCAAAACAGGGGATACGAGACCCAGTACTTC. Its translation is CASSQNRGYETQYF.

This chain joins TRBV7-9 and TRBJ2-3, with D possibly matching TRBD1 (5 bases). Germline V gene sequence: CDR1 SEHNR, CDR2 FQNEAQ (reference sequence). The CDR3 covers 16 residues. Trimming removed 2 bases at V and 4 bases at J, with 16 bases between. The CDR3 sequence: CASSLLSQGVPDTQYF. CDR3 nucleotides: TGTGCCAGCAGCTTATTATCGCAGGGCGTTCCAGATACGCAGTATTTT.

This clone was seen a single time. The V call is TRBV21-1, the J call TRBJ2-3; no check of the table's D call, TRBD1, against the DNA was made. TRBV21-1 is deemed a pseudogene. The CDR3 runs to 17 residues. CDR3 nucleotides: TGTGCCAGCAGCAAAGATTTCAGGGACAGTGACACAGATACGCAGTATTTT. Translated, it gives CASSKDFRDSDTDTQYF.

This clone was observed a few times. The V and J genes are TRBV5-6 and TRBJ1-6; the match to TRBD1 covers 8 bases. V lost 3 bases and J lost 6; bases outside the gene matches: 5. Germline V gives CDR1 SGHDT, CDR2 YYEEEE. This CDR3 region has 15 residues. The CDR3 is CASSYGQGGNSPLHF. DNA of the CDR3: TGTGCCAGCAGCTACGGACAGGGCGGTAATTCACCCCTCCACTTT.

The genes are TRBV12-3 or TRBV12-4 and TRBJ1-1; D possibly corresponds to TRBD1 (6 bases). This CDR3 is 13 amino acids long. Trimming left V 3 bases short and J 8 bases short, with 13 bases between. CDR3 protein: CASSLGAFAEAFF. CDR3 sequence (DNA): TGTGCCAGCAGTTTGGGGGCGTTTGCCGAAGCTTTCTTT.

The chain joins TRBV7-2 to TRBJ2-5; the match to TRBD2 covers 12 bases. This CDR3 region has 16 residues. Germline V gene lookup returns CDR1 SGHTA and CDR2 FQGNSA. V shed 3 bases and J 5 bases; nucleotides not matched to a gene: 7. The CDR3 DNA is TGTGCCAGCAGCTTTCTAGCGGGGGGGCAGGGGGAGACCCAGTACTTC. As protein: CASSFLAGGQGETQYF.